One sample yielded the 27 T cell receptor beta chains listed below, sequenced in a study of cytomegalovirus exposure and HLA in healthy donors. Method: immunoSEQ multiplex PCR; TCRdb's copy keeps in-frame clones and lacks some. The top ten clones hold 0.75% to 0.85% of a sample with more than 300,000 clones, 86% of them seen once. The material sequenced was PBMCs. All receptors derive from a woman between 18 and 29 years old in good health and CMV-seronegative.

This clone was detected only a few times. The same CDR3 also results from other DNA sequences found in this sample. The chain recombines TRBV9 with TRBJ2-7; 8 nucleotides line up with TRBD2. V trimming: 3 bases; J trimming: 4 bases; junction bases outside the gene matches: 3. Germline loops: CDR1 SGDLS, CDR2 YYNGEE. This CDR3 is built from 13 residues. CDR3 protein: CASSEGLAYEQYF. The DNA for the CDR3 is TGTGCCAGCAGCGAAGGACTAGCTTACGAGCAGTACTTC. Filled out from reference TRBV9 and TRBJ2-7, the complete variable domain reads DSGVTQTPKHLITATGQRVTLRCSPRSGDLSVYWYQQSLDQGLQFLIQYYNGEERAKGNILERFSAQQFPDLHSELNLSSLELGDSALYFCASSEGLAYEQYFGPGTRLTVT.

This rearrangement joins TRBV7-6 to TRBJ2-3; 7 bases line up with TRBD2. After removal of 3 bases from V and 6 bases from J, the junction contained 9 bases not matched to a gene. Per germline, CDR1 SGHVS and CDR2 FNYEAQ. The CDR3 loop spans 15 amino acids. The CDR3 DNA reads as TGTGCCAGCAGCTTGTCTAGCGGACTCCCGGATACGCAGTATTTT. This translates into CASSLSSGLPDTQYF.

The rearrangement links TRBV4-3 to TRBJ2-7; 9 nucleotides align to TRBD1. Per the germline V gene, CDR1 is LGHNA and CDR2 is YSLEER. The CDR3 length is 15 residues. Germline trimming cut 0 bases from V and 7 bases from J; bases unmatched to any gene: 7. The CDR3 DNA reads TGCGCCAGCAGCCAAGAAATACAGGGGGCGCGAGAGCAGTACTTC. This translates into CASSQEIQGAREQYF.

For the CDR3, the DNA is TGCGCCAGCAGCCAAGAGATCACTAGCGGGAGCTACGAGCAGTACTTC. Translating gives CASSQEITSGSYEQYF. The chain uses TRBV4-3 and TRBJ2-7; TRBD2 agrees at 11 bases. CDR1 and CDR2 (germline): LGHNA, YSLEER. The CDR3 totals 16 residues. After removal of 0 bases from V and 3 bases from J, the junction contained 4 bases not matched to a gene.

V and J are TRBV7-2 and TRBJ2-2; 9 bases align to TRBD1. CDR1 SGHTA and CDR2 FQGNSA come from the germline V gene. CDR3 length: 16 residues. V lost 1 base and J lost 3; bases outside the gene matches: 3. The DNA of the CDR3 is TGTGCCAGCAGCTTAGGGACAGGGGTATACACCGGGGAGCTGTTTTTT. Translated, it gives CASSLGTGVYTGELFF.

The chain recombines TRBV28 with TRBJ1-2; the match to TRBD1 covers 9 bases. CDR3 length equals 15 residues. The germline CDR1 and CDR2 sequences are MDHEN and SYDVKM. The ends lost 3 bases at V and 8 bases at J; junction bases unmatched: 10. In nucleotides, the CDR3 is TGTGCCAGCAGTTTCGCGGACAGGGGTTTTGCAGGCTACACCTTC. Amino acids: CASSFADRGFAGYTF.

This clone was found a few times. V is TRBV5-6 and J is TRBJ2-2; TRBD2 agrees at 8 bases. Trimming cost V 4 bases and J 3 bases; bases outside gene matches: 8. The length of the CDR3 is 16 residues. Germline V gene lookup returns CDR1 SGHDT and CDR2 YYEEEE. The CDR3 coding sequence is TGTGCCAGCAGCCCCGCGCGGGGGGTGGACACCGGGGAGCTGTTTTTT. Translated, it gives CASSPARGVDTGELFF.

This clone was observed once. The V call is TRBV5-1, the J call TRBJ1-2; D not resolved. Germline CDR1 is SGHRS and CDR2 is YFSETQ. V was clipped by 0 bases and J by 8 bases, with 17 bases between them. The CDR3 contains 15 residues. This chain's CDR3 is CASSLAPGSPEGYTF. The CDR3, as DNA: TGCGCCAGCAGCTTGGCCCCGGGAAGCCCAGAGGGCTACACCTTC.

J is TRBJ2-2 and V is TRBV5-1; D possibly corresponds to TRBD1 (6 bases). The CDR3 is 15 residues long. Germline V gene sequence: CDR1 SGHRS, CDR2 YFSETQ. Trimming took 3 bases from V and 1 from J, leaving 10 bases between them. The CDR3 DNA is TGCGCCAGCAGCTCCCGGGACAAGAACACCGGGGAGCTGTTTTTT. Translating gives CASSSRDKNTGELFF. Full variable domain (outside the CDR3, taken from reference TRBV5-1 and TRBJ2-2): KAGVTQTPRYLIKTRGQQVTLSCSPISGHRSVSWYQQTPGQGLQFLFEYFSETQRNKGNFPGRFSGRQFSNSRSEMNVSTLELGDSALYLCASSSRDKNTGELFFGEGSRLTVL.

For this clone: This same CDR3 is encoded by further DNA sequences in the sample. The chain links TRBV7-9 to TRBJ2-2; 11 bases align to TRBD1. V shed 4 bases, J shed 4 bases, and the junction held 2 bases outside the gene matches. This CDR3 is built from 15 residues. Germline CDR1 is SEHNR and CDR2 is FQNEAQ (reference sequence). The CDR3 DNA reads TGTGCCAGCAGCTCGGGGACAGGGGGCACCGGGGAGCTGTTTTTT. This translates into CASSSGTGGTGELFF.

The CDR3 DNA sequence: TGTGCCAGCAGCCCCCTCGGCGGGACAGTTCCCTCCTACGAGCAGTACTTC. This codes for CASSPLGGTVPSYEQYF. The chain joins TRBV7-8 to TRBJ2-7; possible D gene TRBD1, 7 bases. CDR1 is SGHVS, CDR2 FQNEAQ, per germline. This CDR3 comprises 17 residues. V was cut by 5 bases and J by 0 bases, with 20 bases left in between.

The chain has TRBV4-3 and TRBJ1-4; D uncertain. V lost 5 bases and J lost 8, with 12 bases in between. The CDR3 totals 13 residues. Per germline, CDR1 LGHNA and CDR2 YSLEER. The CDR3 bases are TGCGCCAGCAGCACTCGTCAGCGCGAAAAACTGTTTTTT. Translated, it gives CASSTRQREKLFF.

The V call is TRBV7-2, the J call TRBJ2-1, with unresolved D. CDR1 SGHTA and CDR2 FQGNSA come from the germline V gene. The ends were cut back, 1 base at V and 9 bases at J, with 7 bases in the middle. The CDR3 loop spans 12 amino acids. The CDR3 region is CASSLGSREQFF. As DNA, the CDR3 is TGTGCCAGCAGCTTAGGGTCGCGTGAGCAGTTCTTC.

This clone has only one observation. CDR3 in amino acids: CASSGTSGSSGANVLTF. DNA of the CDR3: TGTGCCAGCAGTGGGACTAGCGGGAGTTCTGGGGCCAACGTCCTGACTTTC. The chain carries TRBV6-1 and TRBJ2-6; 13 bases map to TRBD2. This CDR3 contains 17 residues. V shed 4 bases, J shed 1 base, and the junction held 1 base outside the gene matches. Germline loops: CDR1 MNHNS, CDR2 SASEGT.

The chain has TRBV19 and TRBJ2-3, with 10 nucleotides matching TRBD1. CDR1 is LNHDA, CDR2 SQIVND, per germline (reference sequence). This CDR3 is built from 15 residues. Germline trimming cut 10 bases from V and 2 bases from J; bases unmatched to any gene: 9. CDR3 loop: CATAGGQGFTDTQYF. CDR3 coding DNA: TGTGCCACGGCGGGGGGACAGGGGTTCACAGATACGCAGTATTTT.

This chain links TRBV14 with TRBJ1-2; unclear D gene. V was cut by 4 bases and J by 5 bases, with 8 bases left in between. This CDR3 spans 12 amino acids. Looked up from germline, CDR1 is SGHDN and CDR2 is FVKESK. The CDR3 DNA reads TGTGCCAGCAGCCCTCTGAGTTATGGCTACACCTTC. This translates into CASSPLSYGYTF.

The chain is built from TRBV7-9 and TRBJ2-7, with TRBD2 identical over 9 bases. The junction had 11 bases not matched to a gene; V was cut back by 6 bases and J by 2 bases. The CDR3 loop spans 16 amino acids. Germline V lookup: CDR1 SEHNR, CDR2 FQNEAQ (reference sequence). Here the CDR3 DNA reads TGTGCCAGCAGTTTCCAAAGCGGGAGGCCTACCTACGAGCAGTACTTC. This codes for CASSFQSGRPTYEQYF.

The rearrangement links TRBV5-4 to TRBJ1-2; 9 bases align to TRBD1. Trimming at V came to 3 bases and at J to 4 bases, leaving 7 bases not matched to a gene. Germline V gene sequence: CDR1 SGHNT, CDR2 YYREEE (reference sequence). CDR3 length: 15 amino acids. The CDR3 nucleotides are TGTGCCAGCAGCTGGTCCGGGACAGGGTCCTATGGCTACACCTTC. Translated, it gives CASSWSGTGSYGYTF.

The rearrangement links TRBV28 to TRBJ2-7, with 8 bases that match TRBD2. CDR1 and CDR2 from the germline V gene are MDHEN and SYDVKM. After removal of 11 bases from V and 2 bases from J, the junction contained 14 bases not matched to a gene. This CDR3 has 15 amino acids. The CDR3 region is CAAGGSGSLTYEQYF. CDR3 coding DNA: TGTGCCGCGGGCGGGAGCGGGAGTTTAACCTACGAGCAGTACTTC.

The chain has TRBV2 and TRBJ2-5; the match to TRBD1 covers 11 bases. The better agreement between TRBJ2-7 and the DNA end casts doubt on the J call. Germline V gene lookup returns CDR1 SNHLY and CDR2 FYNNEI. The CDR3 covers 16 residues. CDR3 bases: TGTGCCAGCAGTGAGCCGGACAGGGGGCTTGAGGACGAGCAGTACTTC. Its translation is CASSEPDRGLEDEQYF.

In this sample, this clone turned up many times. The chain couples TRBV18 to TRBJ2-7, with 7 bases identical to TRBD2. The J segment lost 0 bases and the V segment lost 4 bases, leaving 3 bases of the junction unmatched. Germline assignment: CDR1 KGHSH and CDR2 LQKENI. The CDR3 length is 14 residues. CDR3 sequence: CASSLREGSYEQYF. The CDR3 coding sequence is TGTGCCAGCTCACTTAGGGAGGGCTCCTACGAGCAGTACTTC.

The rearrangement links TRBV6-6 to TRBJ2-7; 7 positions match TRBD1. Germline assignment: CDR1 MNHNY and CDR2 SVGAGI (reference sequence). The CDR3 is 15 amino acids. The V gene end was trimmed by 2 bases and the J gene end by 0 bases; junction bases not matched to a gene: 4. CDR3 coding DNA: TGTGCCAGCAGTTACCTGACAGGGAACTCCTACGAGCAGTACTTC. Its protein product is CASSYLTGNSYEQYF.

The rearrangement links TRBV7-6 to TRBJ1-5; D is perhaps TRBD1 (6 bases). The CDR3 sequence is 16 residues long. The V gene lost 5 bases and the J gene lost 3 bases, with 17 bases spanning the gap. CDR1 and CDR2 from the germline V gene are SGHVS and FNYEAQ. The CDR3 here is CASSPYRDKLNQPQHF. The CDR3 nucleotides are TGTGCCAGCAGCCCGTATAGGGACAAACTCAATCAGCCCCAGCATTTT. The full variable domain, completed using reference TRBV7-6 and TRBJ1-5, is GAGVSQSPRYKVTKRGQDVALRCDPISGHVSLYWYRQALGQGPEFLTYFNYEAQQDKSGLPNDRFSAERPEGSISTLTIQRTEQRDSAMYRCASSPYRDKLNQPQHFGDGTRLSIL.

The V call is TRBV18, the J call TRBJ2-7, with a weak D call TRBD2 (6 bases). CDR1 and CDR2 (germline): KGHSH, LQKENI. The CDR3 is 14 amino acids. Between the trimmed V and J ends, which lost 3 bases and 6 bases, there was a span of 15 bases. CDR3 in DNA: TGTGCCAGCTCACCGACTAGTGAGTTTGGCGAGCAGTACTTC. Its protein product is CASSPTSEFGEQYF.

The chain uses TRBV6-5 and TRBJ2-7; a possible D gene is TRBD2 (5 bases). The CDR3 loop spans 14 amino acids. The V end lost 4 bases, the J end lost 6 bases, and 16 bases lay between the germline ends. CDR1 is MNHEY, CDR2 SVGAGI, per germline. The CDR3 bases are TGTGCCAGCAGTTCCCAGACCCCGGCGGGCGAGCAGTACTTC. Translation: CASSSQTPAGEQYF.

The chain links TRBV4-2 to TRBJ2-7, with TRBD1 identical over 7 bases. J gave up 7 bases and V 3 bases, and 15 bases lay outside the gene matches. The V gene's germline CDR1 is LGHNA and CDR2 YNFKEQ. The CDR3 has 16 residues. The CDR3 DNA reads as TGTGCCAGCAGCCACGCCAGGGACAGCCGGACTGTGGAGCAGTACTTC. This sequence encodes CASSHARDSRTVEQYF.

The chain is built from TRBV27 and TRBJ1-2, with 8 nucleotides matching TRBD1. The junction had 10 bases not matched to a gene; V was cut back by 2 bases and J by 8 bases. CDR3 size: 15 residues. Germline-derived CDR1 and CDR2 are MNHEY and SMNVEV (reference sequence). The CDR3 bases are TGTGCCAGCAGTTTAATGCAGGGGGCATCGGGAGGCTACACCTTC. It yields the protein CASSLMQGASGGYTF.